These 22 T cell receptor beta chains originate from one sample sequenced in a study of T cell changes during pregnancy in multiple sclerosis. Assay: immunoSEQ multiplex PCR; the TCRdb copy retains only in-frame clones and omits some. Among tens of thousands of clones listed, less than 90% were seen once. The starting material was CD4+ T cells from peripheral blood mononuclear cells, obtained in the first trimester of pregnancy. Receptors originate from a female donor in good health, enrolled as a control in a pregnancy study.

This chain connects TRBV7-3 to TRBJ2-7, with a tentative D call TRBD2 (6 bases). This CDR3 spans 14 amino acids. CDR1 is SGHTA, CDR2 FQGTGA, per germline. V lost 2 bases to trimming and J lost 0 bases, with 8 bases between them. The CDR3: CASSLSGDSYEQYF. CDR3 DNA sequence: TGTGCCAGCAGCTTATCGGGGGACTCCTACGAGCAGTACTTC.

The chain has TRBV7-2 and TRBJ1-1, with 11 bases lining up with TRBD1. Per germline, CDR1 SGHTA and CDR2 FQGNSA. J gave up 4 bases and V 5 bases, and 6 bases lay outside the gene matches. The CDR3 is 15 residues long. Here the CDR3 DNA reads TGTGCCAGCAGCACCACCGGGACAGGGGGCACTGAAGCTTTCTTT. Translation gives CASSTTGTGGTEAFF.

The genes are TRBV5-5 and TRBJ1-6; 8 positions agree with TRBD1. The CDR3 runs to 20 residues. Per the germline V gene, CDR1 is SGHKS and CDR2 is YYEKEE (reference sequence). The ends lost 0 bases at V and 4 bases at J; junction bases unmatched: 15. In DNA, the CDR3 is TGTGCCAGCAGCTTGGGGTCGACAGGGGACTACTTTTCTTATAATTCACCCCTCCACTTT. Protein sequence: CASSLGSTGDYFSYNSPLHF.

This chain joins TRBV27 and TRBJ1-3; D perhaps matches TRBD1 (5 bases). Germline V gene lookup returns CDR1 MNHEY and CDR2 SMNVEV (reference sequence). V was shortened by 3 bases and J by 0 bases, with 12 bases between the two germline ends. CDR3 size: 16 residues. CDR3 in DNA: TGTGCCAGCAGTTTGGTTGGGGGACTCTCTGGAAACACCATATATTTT. Its translation: CASSLVGGLSGNTIYF.

J is TRBJ1-3 and V is TRBV29-1; perhaps TRBD1 as D (5 bases). The CDR3 spans 14 residues. In germline, CDR1 is SQVTM, CDR2 ANQGSEA. Trimming cost V 5 bases and J 0 bases, with 11 bases left between them. The chain's CDR3 is CSVQQALSGNTIYF. In DNA, the CDR3 is TGCAGCGTTCAACAGGCCCTCTCTGGAAACACCATATATTTT.

In this sample, this clone turned up a few times. The V and J genes are TRBV4-2 and TRBJ2-7; 8 bases are a match to TRBD2. The CDR3 extends over 16 amino acids. Germline V gene data show CDR1 as LGHNA and CDR2 as YNFKEQ. With 0 bases clipped from V and 0 bases from J, the junction kept 4 bases outside the gene matches. This CDR3 is CASSQDTSGDSYEQYF. CDR3 in DNA: TGTGCCAGCAGCCAAGATACTAGCGGTGACTCCTACGAGCAGTACTTC.

J is TRBJ2-3 and V is TRBV7-6; no definite D call. The CDR3 is 13 residues long. Germline V gives CDR1 SGHVS, CDR2 FNYEAQ. Trimming removed 2 bases at V and 4 bases at J, with 7 bases between. CDR3: CASSLTRSDTQYF. CDR3 nucleotides: TGTGCCAGCAGCTTAACGCGGTCAGATACGCAGTATTTT. Full variable domain (remainder filled in from reference TRBV7-6 and TRBJ2-3): GAGVSQSPRYKVTKRGQDVALRCDPISGHVSLYWYRQALGQGPEFLTYFNYEAQQDKSGLPNDRFSAERPEGSISTLTIQRTEQRDSAMYRCASSLTRSDTQYFGPGTRLTVL.

This chain links TRBV6-6 with TRBJ1-5; D possibly corresponds to TRBD1 (5 bases). The CDR3 length is 13 residues. V lost 8 bases, J lost 5 bases, and 13 bases lay in between. CDR1 is MNHNY, CDR2 SVGAGI, per germline (reference sequence). The CDR3 sequence is CASAYWGDQPQHF. The CDR3, as DNA: TGTGCCAGCGCTTACTGGGGGGATCAGCCCCAGCATTTT.

This clone was observed once. J is TRBJ1-1 and V is TRBV6-5; 7 bases are shared with TRBD1. The V segment lost 4 bases and the J segment 7 bases; nucleotides outside the gene matches: 3. This CDR3 region has 12 residues. The germline V gene has CDR1 MNHEY and CDR2 SVGAGI. The CDR3 sequence: CASSLQGFEAFF. The CDR3 DNA sequence: TGTGCCAGCAGTTTACAGGGGTTTGAAGCTTTCTTT.

This clone was detected a few times. The chain uses TRBV9 and TRBJ2-3; no reliable D call. V was trimmed by 2 bases and J by 1 base, leaving 11 bases between them. CDR1 and CDR2 (germline): SGDLS, YYNGEE. CDR3 length: 15 residues. The CDR3 DNA sequence: TGTGCCAGCAGCGTCATTAGCAGTGGCACAGATACGCAGTATTTT. The encoded protein is CASSVISSGTDTQYF.

The chain employs TRBV5-1 and TRBJ2-7; 8 positions match TRBD2. Trimming removed 0 bases from V and 7 bases from J; junction bases left unmatched: 6. Germline V gene sequence: CDR1 SGHRS, CDR2 YFSETQ. The CDR3 runs to 14 residues. CDR3 sequence (DNA): TGCGCCAGCAGCTTGGCGGGGGGGCCTGGGGAGCAGTACTTC. It translates to CASSLAGGPGEQYF.

The CDR3 coding sequence is TGTGCCAGCAGACCTAGCGGGGGGGGGAAAAACATTCAGTACTTC. As protein: CASRPSGGGKNIQYF. V and J are TRBV2 and TRBJ2-4; 12 nucleotides match TRBD2. The germline V gene has CDR1 SNHLY and CDR2 FYNNEI. CDR3 length equals 15 residues. Trimming took 6 bases from V and 4 from J; bases not matched to a gene: 4.

This chain joins TRBV7-9 and TRBJ1-1, with D possibly being TRBD1 (6 bases). CDR3 size: 16 residues. V gave up 1 base and J gave up 3 bases, with 15 bases separating them. Germline CDR1 reads SEHNR; CDR2 reads FQNEAQ (reference sequence). The DNA of the CDR3 is TGTGCCAGCAGCTTAGGGGCAGGGGTACAATACACTGAAGCTTTCTTT. Its protein is CASSLGAGVQYTEAFF.

The chain joins TRBV11-2 to TRBJ2-2; 9 bases are a match to TRBD1. The germline V gene has CDR1 SGHAT and CDR2 FQNNGV. Unmatched junction bases numbered 1, after V lost 2 bases and J lost 0 bases. This CDR3 has 16 residues. CDR3 DNA sequence: TGTGCCAGCAGCTTAACAGGGGGCGCGAACACCGGGGAGCTGTTTTTT. This gives the protein CASSLTGGANTGELFF.

This chain connects TRBV15 to TRBJ1-2; D might be TRBD1 (6 bases). V was clipped by 5 bases and J by 4 bases, with 20 bases between them. Looked up from germline, CDR1 is LNHNV and CDR2 is YYDKDF (reference sequence). The CDR3 sequence is 16 residues long. The chain's CDR3 is CATSLTTGYTSYGYTF. In nucleotides, the CDR3 is TGTGCCACCAGCCTGACTACAGGGTACACCTCCTATGGCTACACCTTC.

This clone was detected once. The chain links TRBV5-1 to TRBJ2-7; D perhaps matches TRBD2 (7 bases). Germline V lookup: CDR1 SGHRS, CDR2 YFSETQ. Trimming left V 0 bases short and J 5 bases short, with 15 bases between. The CDR3 consists of 15 residues. CDR3 coding DNA: TGCGCCAGCAGCTTGGAAGGGGGGGGCATCGACGAGCAGTACTTC. Translating gives CASSLEGGGIDEQYF.

The J gene is TRBJ2-3, the V gene TRBV2; TRBD2 agrees at 10 bases. The ends lost 6 bases at V and 4 bases at J; junction bases unmatched: 7. This CDR3 comprises 15 residues. CDR1 SNHLY and CDR2 FYNNEI come from the germline V gene. Here the CDR3 reads CASRYTSGAADTQYF. The CDR3 bases are TGTGCCAGCAGATACACTAGCGGGGCCGCAGATACGCAGTATTTT.

The chain uses TRBV7-9 and TRBJ2-1; TRBD2 matches 8 bases. Germline trimming cut 5 bases from V and 12 bases from J; bases unmatched to any gene: 15. Germline assignment: CDR1 SEHNR and CDR2 FQNEAQ (reference sequence). The CDR3 runs to 15 residues. CDR3 loop: CASSPPGLGGQRQFF. The DNA for the CDR3 is TGTGCCAGCAGCCCTCCGGGACTAGGGGGGCAAAGGCAGTTCTTC. Looking up the rest from reference TRBV7-9 and TRBJ2-1 gives the full variable domain: DTGVSQNPRHKITKRGQNVTFRCDPISEHNRLYWYRQTLGQGPEFLTYFQNEAQLEKSRLLSDRFSAERPKGSFSTLEIQRTEQGDSAMYLCASSPPGLGGQRQFFGPGTRLTVL.

The chain links TRBV7-9 to TRBJ1-6, with D unresolved. V shed 4 bases and J shed 9 bases, with 16 bases lying between them. Per germline, CDR1 SEHNR and CDR2 FQNEAQ (reference sequence). This CDR3 spans 15 amino acids. CDR3 sequence reads: CASSSRLGDGSPLHF. For the CDR3, the DNA is TGTGCCAGCAGCTCCAGATTAGGAGACGGTTCACCCCTCCACTTT.

This rearrangement joins TRBV19 to TRBJ2-1; 8 bases agree with TRBD1. This CDR3 has 17 amino acids. V was pared by 0 bases and J by 7 bases, with 11 bases of the junction left unmatched. Germline assignment: CDR1 LNHDA and CDR2 SQIVND (reference sequence). The CDR3 region has the DNA TGTGCCAGTAGTATAGAGGGGAGGACAGGGATCAGAAATGAGCAGTTCTTC. It yields the protein CASSIEGRTGIRNEQFF.

This clone was seen once. The genes are TRBV6-4 and TRBJ2-3; 11 positions agree with TRBD2. From germline, CDR1 is MRHNA and CDR2 SNTAGT. V was clipped by 8 bases and J by 4 bases; unmatched bases: 5. This CDR3 contains 14 residues. The CDR3: CASSSGGISDTQYF. The CDR3 nucleotides read TGTGCCAGCTCTAGCGGGGGGATCTCAGATACGCAGTATTTT.

DNA of the CDR3: TGTGCCAGCAGCTTAGGGGTAGGGCGGGGGGGCCCGATGGTGTCAGATACGCAGTATTTT. Translating it yields CASSLGVGRGGPMVSDTQYF. The chain is built from TRBV7-8 and TRBJ2-3; 9 bases fit TRBD2. The CDR3 covers 20 residues. The V gene end was trimmed by 1 base and the J gene end by 4 bases; junction bases not matched to a gene: 18. Germline assignment: CDR1 SGHVS and CDR2 FQNEAQ.